This T cell receptor (beta chain) was documented in a study of blood T cell repertoires in COVID-19. Across the whole study: Specimens from acute and convalescent COVID-19 originated in the United States, Italy and Spain.

Trimming took 7 bases from V and 5 from J, leaving 17 bases between them. CDR1 is SQVTM and CDR2 is ANQGSEA in the germline V gene. This CDR3 has 13 residues. Authors' processing steps: From reference gene primer amplification, estimates of nucleated cell counts were derived. Method: immunoSEQ multiplex PCR; TCRdb's copy keeps in-frame clones and lacks some. V and J calls and clone size are as listed in that table; D and trimming were resolved from the DNA. The table shows 170,000 or so clones, with about 87% occurring only once. The chain links TRBV29-1 to TRBJ2-5, with D maybe TRBD1 (8 bases). Sequencing was carried out using peripheral blood. This receptor was obtained from a woman between 70 and 85 years old with COVID-19, enrolled during active disease. CDR3 in amino acids: CSAGGTGLETQYF. The CDR3 DNA reads TGCAGCGCCGGGGGGACAGGCCTTGAGACCCAGTACTTC.